This T cell receptor beta chain was retrieved from a study of blood T cell repertoires in COVID-19. Background on the study: Material from acute and convalescent COVID-19 was sourced from the United States, Italy and Spain.

The authors' processing: Reference gene primer amplification in the assay estimated nucleated cell counts. Clones were read by immunoSEQ multiplex PCR, and TCRdb kept only the in-frame ones, dropping some. For V, J and clone size, that table is used; D and trimming come from the DNA. Here the sample spans approximately 210,000 clones, 80% to 90% being singletons. The germline V gene has CDR1 SGHTS and CDR2 YDEGEE. The CDR3 sequence is 15 residues long. The junction had 6 bases not matched to a gene; V was cut back by 6 bases and J by 2 bases. The TCR originated in a man aged 50 or older with active or convalescent COVID-19. The material sequenced was peripheral blood. The chain employs TRBV5-8 and TRBJ1-1; TRBD1 agrees at 11 bases. Here the CDR3 reads CASTADRGRNTEAFF. In DNA form, the CDR3 reads TGTGCCAGCACCGCGGACAGGGGGCGAAACACTGAAGCTTTCTTT.